Listed below are T cell receptor beta chains from one sample, sequenced in a study of blood T cell repertoires in COVID-19. Here immunoSEQ multiplex PCR was the method, and the copy in TCRdb shows in-frame clones only, minus some. The sample contains fewer than 40,000 clones, more than 65% of which appear only once. Sample: peripheral blood. Source of these receptors: a man in his 70s with acute or convalescent COVID-19. CDR3s leave out the opening cysteine and the closing phenylalanine or tryptophan. Each record gives: V gene, clone size, CDR3 protein. Clone size is stated in some rows and not others, as once, few, many or a class when expanded.

v_call: TRBV6-5; clone_size: few; cdr3_aa: ATRTFEGVYTEAF
v_call: TRBV5-1; clone_size: -; cdr3_aa: ASSPGVHSGNTIY
v_call: TRBV4-3; clone_size: once; cdr3_aa: ASSPAAGLNNEQF
v_call: TRBV6-6; clone_size: -; cdr3_aa: ASSYLGDEQY
v_call: TRBV10-3; clone_size: -; cdr3_aa: AISDQREWTNEQF
v_call: TRBV27; clone_size: -; cdr3_aa: ASSRSGLAGPGTDTQY
v_call: TRBV9; clone_size: -; cdr3_aa: ASSVWQGQNEKLF
v_call: TRBV4-1; clone_size: -; cdr3_aa: ASSQEKGTVSSSGNTIY
v_call: TRBV5-8; clone_size: -; cdr3_aa: ASSWGQGARADTQY
v_call: TRBV18; clone_size: once; cdr3_aa: ASSPLRGNQPQH
v_call: TRBV19; clone_size: once; cdr3_aa: ASSMASGPYNEQF
v_call: TRBV3-1/TRBV3-2; clone_size: -; cdr3_aa: ASSLGDWYEQY